The 24 T cell receptor beta chains below come from one sample, sequenced in a study of T cells in Graves' hyperthyroidism and ophthalmopathy. Amplification of TCR beta CDR3 regions used RNA as the template. When the TCR CDR3 underwent first-round RT-PCR, the HTBI primer set was used. TCRdb reprocessed the multiplex PCR reads via MiXCR and lists one record per CDR3 protein. Of approximately 400,000 distinct CDR3 sequences in the sample, approximately 14% are singletons; the top ten hold roughly 7.7%. Sequenced sample: blood. The receptors shown here come from a woman aged 18-29 years with Graves' hyperthyroidism.

This clonotype was counted ten times or more. The genes are TRBV7-9 and TRBJ1-2; no definite D call. Germline assignment: CDR1 SEHNR and CDR2 FQNEAQ (reference sequence). Between the trimmed V and J ends, which lost 2 bases and 4 bases, there was a span of 11 bases. The CDR3 length is 14 residues. The CDR3 sequence: CASSLTGTLYGYTF. The CDR3 region has the DNA TGTGCCAGCAGCTTAACCGGCACTCTCTATGGCTACACCTTC.

This clonotype was seen many times. V usage is TRBV20-1 and J usage is TRBJ2-3, with a weak D call TRBD2 (6 bases). The CDR3 runs 15 residues. With 6 bases removed from V and 4 bases from J, the gap between germline ends came to 20 bases. CDR1 DFQATT and CDR2 SNEGSKA come from the germline V gene (reference sequence). The CDR3 here is CSAMRDFGVSDTQYF. The CDR3 DNA is TGCAGTGCCATGCGGGACTTTGGGGTCTCAGATACGCAGTATTTT.

In this sample, this clonotype turned up many times. This sequence joins TRBV7-3 and TRBJ1-3; 7 bases agree with TRBD1. The CDR3 extends over 16 amino acids. Losses at the gene ends were 6 bases for V and 3 bases for J; bases not matched to a gene: 11. Looked up from germline, CDR1 is SGHTA and CDR2 is FQGTGA. CDR3 nucleotide sequence: TGTGCCAGCAGTCCGAGCCCCAGGGGGAGTGGAAACACCATATATTTT. Translating it yields CASSPSPRGSGNTIYF.

This clonotype has ten or more counts. This sequence joins TRBV2 and TRBJ2-2, with no clear D. The CDR3 loop spans 12 amino acids. The germline V and J ends were trimmed by 2 bases and 6 bases, with 4 bases remaining between them. Per the germline V gene, CDR1 is SNHLY and CDR2 is FYNNEI. CDR3 region: CASSESSGELFF. Here the CDR3 DNA reads TGTGCCAGCAGTGAAAGTTCCGGGGAGCTGTTTTTT. Supplemented by reference TRBV2 and TRBJ2-2, the full variable domain reads EPEVTQTPSHQVTQMGQEVILRCVPISNHLYFYWYRQILGQKVEFLVSFYNNEISEKSEIFDDQFSVERPDGSNFTLKIRSTKLEDSAMYFCASSESSGELFFGEGSRLTVL.

This rearrangement joins TRBV28 to TRBJ2-7; D is possibly TRBD1 (6 bases). The CDR3 has 16 amino acids. V was pared by 3 bases and J by 2 bases, with 17 bases between. CDR1 and CDR2 from the germline V gene are MDHEN and SYDVKM. DNA for the CDR3: TGTGCCAGCAGTTTTGGGACAAGCAACCCCACCTACGAGCAGTACTTC. This gives the protein CASSFGTSNPTYEQYF.

A word on this clonotype: A much larger clone is a single base away; this may be a read error. The V gene is TRBV28, the J gene TRBJ1-6; tentatively, D is TRBD1 (5 bases). The CDR3 consists of 14 residues. Germline V gene lookup returns CDR1 MDHEN and CDR2 SYDVKM. CDR3 sequence: CAGRPTGAHSPLHF. CDR3 DNA: TGTGCCGGCAGGCCAACCGGGGCTCATTCACCCCTCCACTTT.

The CDR3 DNA follows: TGTGCCAGCGGGGGGGACAGGGGGCGAGTGATTCGCAGGGGCTACACCTTC. It encodes CASGGDRGRVIRRGYTF. The chain is built from TRBV2 and TRBJ1-2, with 12 bases identical to TRBD1. The germline V gene encodes CDR1 SNHLY and CDR2 FYNNEI. The CDR3 spans 17 residues. V shed 8 bases and J 8 bases; nucleotides not matched to a gene: 18.

This clonotype occurred many times. The V call is TRBV7-9, the J call TRBJ1-4; no clear D gene. Germline CDR1 SEHNR, CDR2 FQNEAQ (reference sequence). The CDR3 consists of 14 residues. The V end was cut by 0 bases, the J end by 2 bases, with 4 bases between. The CDR3 nucleotides read TGTGCCAGCAGCTTAGCAGGGACTAATGAAAAACTGTTTTTT. Translated: CASSLAGTNEKLFF.

This clonotype was seen ten or more times. The chain couples TRBV2 to TRBJ1-1; D perhaps matches TRBD1 (5 bases). Germline V gene sequence: CDR1 SNHLY, CDR2 FYNNEI. The CDR3 totals 12 residues. The V end lost 7 bases, the J end lost 1 base, and 7 bases lay between the germline ends. CDR3: CASTRENTEAFF. The DNA of the CDR3 is TGTGCCAGCACCAGGGAGAACACTGAAGCTTTCTTT.

The table lists this clonotype with many counts. The chain is built from TRBV20-1 and TRBJ1-2, with D hard to call. Germline V gene data show CDR1 as DFQATT and CDR2 as SNEGSKA (reference sequence). This CDR3 region has 10 residues. Trimming took off 6 bases at V and 8 bases at J, with 10 bases between the two ends. For the CDR3, the DNA is TGCAGTGCCTCTCGAGGGGGCTACACCTTC. It translates to CSASRGGYTF.

This clonotype has more than one count but fewer than ten. This chain links TRBV2 with TRBJ2-3, with 8 nucleotides matching TRBD2. Germline trimming cut 4 bases from V and 4 bases from J; bases unmatched to any gene: 10. Germline V CDR1 and CDR2: SNHLY, FYNNEI. This CDR3 has 16 amino acids. The CDR3 DNA reads as TGTGCCAGCAGTGTAGATAGCGGGGTGGAGGCAGATACGCAGTATTTT. This gives the protein CASSVDSGVEADTQYF. Based on the CDR3 plus reference TRBV2 and TRBJ2-3, the full variable domain is EPEVTQTPSHQVTQMGQEVILRCVPISNHLYFYWYRQILGQKVEFLVSFYNNEISEKSEIFDDQFSVERPDGSNFTLKIRSTKLEDSAMYFCASSVDSGVEADTQYFGPGTRLTVL.

This clonotype was observed at least ten times. The chain has TRBV7-2 and TRBJ2-5; D not resolved. Germline lookup yields CDR1 SGHTA and CDR2 FQGNSA. The CDR3 has 13 residues. The V end was cut by 6 bases, the J end by 0 bases, with 8 bases between. The CDR3 DNA follows: TGTGCCAGCAGGATGACGGACCAAGAGACCCAGTACTTC. Translating gives CASRMTDQETQYF.

This clonotype was seen just once. The chain links TRBV2 to TRBJ2-3; TRBD1 agrees at 7 bases. The germline gives CDR1 SNHLY, CDR2 FYNNEI. V lost 7 bases, J lost 4 bases, and 5 bases stayed unmatched. CDR3 length equals 13 residues. CDR3 sequence (DNA): TGTGCCAGCACCGAGACAGGGCCAGATACGCAGTATTTT. Amino acids: CASTETGPDTQYF.

This clonotype was seen ten or more times. The chain couples TRBV5-1 to TRBJ1-6; 8 bases align to TRBD1. From germline, CDR1 is SGHRS and CDR2 YFSETQ. The ends lost 4 bases at V and 7 bases at J; junction bases unmatched: 10. CDR3 length equals 16 residues. The CDR3 reads CASSLNGQGGNSPLHF. The DNA of the CDR3 is TGCGCCAGCAGCCTAAATGGACAGGGTGGCAATTCACCCCTCCACTTT.

This clonotype was picked up a small number of times. J is TRBJ1-2 and V is TRBV10-2; 12 bases line up with TRBD1. The V gene's germline CDR1 is WSHSY and CDR2 SAAADI. This CDR3 spans 15 amino acids. Losses at the gene ends were 8 bases for V and 5 bases for J; bases not matched to a gene: 9. Here the CDR3 DNA reads TGCGCCAGCGGCCCCGGGACAGGGGGCGTTTATGGCTACACCTTC. Translating it yields CASGPGTGGVYGYTF.

The chain joins TRBV14 to TRBJ2-1; 8 nucleotides align to TRBD2. From germline, CDR1 is SGHDN and CDR2 FVKESK. J lost 8 bases, V lost 1 base, and 7 bases had no gene match. This CDR3 is 15 amino acids long. Here the CDR3 DNA reads TGTGCCAGCAGCCAAGTCGGACTAGCCCTCCATGAGCAGTTCTTC. This sequence encodes CASSQVGLALHEQFF.

Details on this clonotype: A single base separates this from a much larger clone, so it may be a read error. The chain uses TRBV5-1 and TRBJ2-7; D may be TRBD1 (6 bases). The germline V and J ends were trimmed by 4 bases and 3 bases, with 23 bases remaining between them. CDR3 length: 17 residues. Per the germline V gene, CDR1 is SGHRS and CDR2 is YFSETQ. The CDR3 reads CASSPTTGQCSHYEQYF. For the CDR3, the DNA is TGCGCCAGCAGCCCCACGACCGGACAGTGCTCCCACTACGAGCAGTACTTC. Full variable domain (remainder filled in from reference TRBV5-1 and TRBJ2-7): KAGVTQTPRYLIKTRGQQVTLSCSPISGHRSVSWYQQTPGQGLQFLFEYFSETQRNKGNFPGRFSGRQFSNSRSEMNVSTLELGDSALYLCASSPTTGQCSHYEQYFGPGTRLTVT.

This clonotype was picked up a small number of times. The genes are TRBV9 and TRBJ2-7; 9 bases are a match to TRBD2. CDR3 length: 14 residues. V shed 3 bases, J shed 7 bases, and the junction held 8 bases outside the gene matches. Per the germline V gene, CDR1 is SGDLS and CDR2 is YYNGEE. The CDR3 DNA reads TGTGCCAGCAGCGATAGCGGGAGCCCGGGGGAGCAGTACTTC. Residues: CASSDSGSPGEQYF.

Notes on this clonotype: This could be a read error, since a much larger clone is one nucleotide away. The CDR3 loop is CASSGSSPGYTF. The DNA for the CDR3 is TGTGCCAGCAGTGGAAGTAGTCCTGGCTACACCTTC. The genes are TRBV2 and TRBJ1-2; D unresolved. V lost 4 bases and J lost 7, with 10 bases in between. The germline gives CDR1 SNHLY, CDR2 FYNNEI. This CDR3 is built from 12 residues.

This clonotype was seen repeatedly, ten times or more. CDR3 region: CASSLTGANIQYF. CDR3 in DNA: TGTGCCAGCAGTCTCACAGGGGCAAACATTCAGTACTTC. The chain joins TRBV28 to TRBJ2-4, with 7 bases matching TRBD1. The CDR3 sequence is 13 residues long. Per germline, CDR1 MDHEN and CDR2 SYDVKM. The V segment lost 5 bases and the J segment 6 bases; nucleotides outside the gene matches: 4. Full variable domain (missing parts from reference TRBV28 and TRBJ2-4): DVKVTQSSRYLVKRTGEKVFLECVQDMDHENMFWYRQDPGLGLRLIYFSYDVKMKEKGDIPEGYSVSREKKERFSLILESASTNQTSMYLCASSLTGANIQYFGAGTRLSVL.

This clonotype showed up many times. The chain carries TRBV4-2 and TRBJ2-3; D unclear. V lost 0 bases to trimming and J lost 2 bases, with 6 bases between them. This CDR3 spans 14 amino acids. CDR1 and CDR2 (germline): LGHNA, YNFKEQ. CDR3 sequence: CASSQDAYTDTQYF. CDR3 nucleotide sequence: TGTGCCAGCAGCCAAGACGCGTACACAGATACGCAGTATTTT.

This clonotype was observed many times. The chain couples TRBV30 to TRBJ1-2; D is perhaps TRBD1 (5 bases). The CDR3 totals 11 residues. In germline, CDR1 is GTSNPN, CDR2 SVGIG (reference sequence). V lost 8 bases to trimming and J lost 2 bases, with 9 bases between them. In DNA, the CDR3 is TGTGCCCGGGACCGGAACTATGGCTACACCTTC. Translating gives CARDRNYGYTF.

Notes on this clonotype: At one of its ends the junction is not consistent with the germline gene, which may arise from a read error. The V gene is TRBV12-3 or TRBV12-4, the J gene TRBJ1-1; D is perhaps TRBD1 (5 bases). CDR3 length equals 14 residues. Here the CDR3 reads CAGSLTGMNTEAFF. The CDR3 DNA sequence: TGTGCCGGCAGTTTAACAGGCATGAACACTGAAGCTTTCTTT.

With respect to this clonotype: A much larger clone is a single base away; this may be a read error. This chain links TRBV12-3 or TRBV12-4 with TRBJ2-2, with 12 bases aligning to TRBD2. This CDR3 has 15 amino acids. This chain's CDR3 is CTSSLTSGRNGELFF. CDR3 nucleotides: TGTACCAGCAGCCTGACTAGCGGGAGAAACGGGGAGCTGTTTTTT.